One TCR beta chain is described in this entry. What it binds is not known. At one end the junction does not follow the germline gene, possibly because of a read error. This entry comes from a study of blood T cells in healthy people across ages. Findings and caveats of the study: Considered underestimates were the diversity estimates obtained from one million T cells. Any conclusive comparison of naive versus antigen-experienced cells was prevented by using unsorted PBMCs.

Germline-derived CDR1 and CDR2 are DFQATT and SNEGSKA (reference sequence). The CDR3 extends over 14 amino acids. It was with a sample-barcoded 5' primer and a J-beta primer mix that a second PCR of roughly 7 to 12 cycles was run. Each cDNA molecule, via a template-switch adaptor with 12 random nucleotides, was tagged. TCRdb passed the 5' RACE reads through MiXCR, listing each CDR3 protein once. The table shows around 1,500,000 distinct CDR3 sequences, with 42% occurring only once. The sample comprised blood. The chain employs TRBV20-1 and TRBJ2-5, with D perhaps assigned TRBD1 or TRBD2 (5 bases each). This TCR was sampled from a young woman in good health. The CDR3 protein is CSARDGTEQGTQYF. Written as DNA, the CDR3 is TGCAGTGCTAGAGACGGGACCGAGCAAGGGACCCAGTACTTC.